Included here is one TCR beta chain sequence, with context. The antigen is not known. PCR replicates performed on unsorted PBMC used 300 to 350 ng DNA, 29,000 or so T cell genomes. The repertoire was sequenced with immunoSEQ multiplex PCR; TCRdb's copy has only in-frame clones and lacks some. The repertoire holds fewer than 650,000 clones, with around 78% as singletons. The source of the sample is a study of shared clonotypes between healthy human individuals. Study-level findings and limits: It was expected that sequencing depth would affect clonotype sharing among donors.

J was trimmed by 1 base and V by 7 bases; bases with no gene match: 9. Germline CDR1 MNHNS, CDR2 SASEGT. The CDR3 runs 15 residues. About 83 million PBMCs served as the genomic DNA source for unsorted samples. Sequenced sample: PBMCs. The gene calls are TRBV6-1 and TRBJ2-7; 8 bases align to TRBD2. This TCR came from a woman between 40 and 50 years old in good health. Some clones in this sample may be carry-over from other donors' samples. The CDR3 region is CASNPPGGNSYEQYF. CDR3 DNA sequence: TGTGCCAGCAACCCACCGGGGGGGAATTCCTACGAGCAGTACTTC.